A selection of T cell receptor beta chains follows, all from one sample in a study of T cells in Graves' hyperthyroidism and ophthalmopathy. TCRdb recomputed calls from the multiplex PCR reads with MiXCR, one row per CDR3 protein. Of 200,000 to 250,000 distinct CDR3 sequences listed, around 17% are singletons. Input material: blood. Receptors originate from a young woman with Graves' ophthalmopathy. Both conserved end residues are part of each CDR3. A D gene is named only where the DNA matches it firmly. Some rows mark clone size as missing; the rest say once, few, many or name a class of expanded clone.

d_call: TRBD2
clone_size: many
j_call: TRBJ2-1
v_call: TRBV27
cdr3_aa: CASSSPGLAVRQIEQFF
cdr3_nt: TGTGCCAGCAGTTCGCCGGGACTAGCGGTCAGGCAAATAGAGCAGTTCTTC

d_call: NA
clone_size: NA
j_call: TRBJ1-3
v_call: TRBV18
cdr3_aa: CASSPTDGLGNTIYF
cdr3_nt: TGTGCCAGCTCACCGACGGACGGACTTGGAAACACCATATATTTT

d_call: NA
clone_size: many
j_call: TRBJ2-2
v_call: TRBV4-3
cdr3_aa: CASSQDPGLNTGELFF
cdr3_nt: TGCGCCAGCAGCCAAGATCCAGGCCTTAACACCGGGGAGCTGTTTTTT

d_call: NA
clone_size: many
j_call: TRBJ1-1
v_call: TRBV18
cdr3_aa: CASSPRQENTEAFF
cdr3_nt: TGTGCCAGCTCACCACGGCAGGAGAACACTGAAGCTTTCTTT

d_call: NA
clone_size: many
j_call: TRBJ1-5
v_call: TRBV5-6
cdr3_aa: CASSLGEGRQPQHF
cdr3_nt: TGTGCCAGCAGCTTGGGGGAGGGCCGGCAGCCCCAGCATTTT

d_call: TRBD2
clone_size: many
j_call: TRBJ2-1
v_call: TRBV27
cdr3_aa: CASSSFGLAGGPSYNEQFF
cdr3_nt: TGTGCCAGCAGTTCCTTTGGACTAGCGGGGGGGCCGTCCTACAATGAGCAGTTCTTC

d_call: TRBD2
clone_size: many
j_call: TRBJ2-1
v_call: TRBV15
cdr3_aa: CATSNQREPSSYNEQFF
cdr3_nt: TGTGCCACCAGCAATCAGCGGGAGCCAAGCTCCTACAATGAGCAGTTCTTC

d_call: TRBD1
clone_size: many
j_call: TRBJ1-1
v_call: TRBV6-2/TRBV6-3
cdr3_aa: CASSYRLDGQGLPEAFF
cdr3_nt: TGTGCCAGCAGTTACCGACTGGACGGACAGGGGCTGCCCGAAGCTTTCTTT

d_call: NA
clone_size: many
j_call: TRBJ1-2
v_call: TRBV7-9
cdr3_aa: CATHPWGDYYGYTF
cdr3_nt: TGTGCCACCCACCCCTGGGGGGATTACTATGGCTACACCTTC

d_call: TRBD1
clone_size: many
j_call: TRBJ2-5
v_call: TRBV5-5
cdr3_aa: CASRPKGALIQETQYF
cdr3_nt: TGTGCCAGCAGACCCAAGGGGGCCCTAATCCAAGAGACCCAGTACTTC

d_call: NA
clone_size: few
j_call: TRBJ2-5
v_call: TRBV10-2
cdr3_aa: CASRDTVGTQYF
cdr3_nt: TGCGCCAGCAGAGACACCGTTGGGACCCAGTACTTC

d_call: NA
clone_size: many
j_call: TRBJ2-7
v_call: TRBV18
cdr3_aa: CASSPGDGPYEQYF
cdr3_nt: TGTGCCAGCTCACCAGGGGACGGACCCTACGAGCAGTACTTC

d_call: NA
clone_size: NA
j_call: TRBJ2-6
v_call: TRBV29-1
cdr3_aa: CSVDVGSGANVLTF
cdr3_nt: TGCAGCGTTGACGTAGGATCTGGGGCCAACGTCCTGACTTTC

d_call: NA
clone_size: many
j_call: TRBJ1-5
v_call: TRBV7-8
cdr3_aa: CASSSNRANQPQHF
cdr3_nt: TGTGCCAGCAGCTCTAACAGGGCAAATCAGCCCCAGCATTTT

d_call: TRBD1
clone_size: many
j_call: TRBJ1-2
v_call: TRBV7-8
cdr3_aa: CASSLAPIGGVNYGYTF
cdr3_nt: TGTGCCAGCAGCTTAGCCCCGATAGGGGGCGTTAACTATGGCTACACCTTC

d_call: TRBD1
clone_size: NA
j_call: TRBJ2-5
v_call: TRBV6-1
cdr3_aa: CASSADRQGGQETQYF
cdr3_nt: TGTGCCAGCAGTGCGGATCGACAGGGGGGGCAAGAGACCCAGTACTTC

d_call: TRBD1
clone_size: NA
j_call: TRBJ1-5
v_call: TRBV5-8
cdr3_aa: CASSRGANRGQPQHF
cdr3_nt: TGTGCCAGCAGCAGGGGCGCTAACAGGGGCCAGCCCCAGCATTTT

d_call: TRBD2
clone_size: NA
j_call: TRBJ2-5
v_call: TRBV28
cdr3_aa: CASNPTVRTSGGNQYF
cdr3_nt: TGTGCCAGCAACCCAACGGTGAGGACTAGCGGGGGTAACCAGTACTTC

d_call: NA
clone_size: many
j_call: TRBJ2-3
v_call: TRBV6-1
cdr3_aa: CASSTTGPVSDTQYF
cdr3_nt: TGTGCCAGCAGCACCACAGGCCCCGTGTCAGATACGCAGTATTTT

d_call: TRBD1
clone_size: many
j_call: TRBJ2-1
v_call: TRBV28
cdr3_aa: CASSLGTGGRDEQFF
cdr3_nt: TGTGCCAGCAGTTTAGGGACAGGGGGTCGGGATGAGCAGTTCTTC

d_call: TRBD1
clone_size: many
j_call: TRBJ2-1
v_call: TRBV5-6
cdr3_aa: CASSFSGTGVNEQFF
cdr3_nt: TGTGCCAGCAGCTTTTCCGGGACAGGGGTGAATGAGCAGTTCTTC

d_call: NA
clone_size: many
j_call: TRBJ1-5
v_call: TRBV7-2
cdr3_aa: CASSLARSQLQHF
cdr3_nt: TGTGCCAGCAGCTTAGCGCGGTCCCAGCTCCAGCATTTT

d_call: TRBD2
clone_size: many
j_call: TRBJ2-3
v_call: TRBV20-1
cdr3_aa: CSASGLAGGVRDTQYF
cdr3_nt: TGCAGTGCTTCCGGACTAGCGGGAGGGGTGAGGGATACGCAGTATTTT

d_call: NA
clone_size: many
j_call: TRBJ2-2
v_call: TRBV7-2
cdr3_aa: CASSSRFGRGSNTGELFF
cdr3_nt: TGTGCCAGCAGTTCCCGTTTCGGGCGGGGTTCGAACACCGGGGAGCTGTTTTTT

d_call: TRBD1
clone_size: NA
j_call: TRBJ1-5
v_call: TRBV20-1
cdr3_aa: CSARTGTGGSRQPQHF
cdr3_nt: TGCAGTGCTAGAACCGGGACAGGGGGAAGTCGGCAGCCCCAGCATTTT

d_call: TRBD1
clone_size: many
j_call: TRBJ2-1
v_call: TRBV6-2/TRBV6-3
cdr3_aa: CASSQSGTGRNEQFF
cdr3_nt: TGTGCCAGCAGTCAATCCGGGACAGGGAGGAATGAGCAGTTCTTC

d_call: NA
clone_size: few
j_call: TRBJ1-3
v_call: TRBV6-1
cdr3_aa: CASHKTGIGNTIYF
cdr3_nt: TGTGCCAGCCACAAGACAGGAATAGGAAACACCATATATTTT

d_call: NA
clone_size: many
j_call: TRBJ1-2
v_call: TRBV2
cdr3_aa: CASTERKDGYTF
cdr3_nt: TGTGCCAGCACCGAAAGGAAGGATGGCTACACCTTC

d_call: TRBD1
clone_size: NA
j_call: TRBJ2-5
v_call: TRBV10-3
cdr3_aa: CAISGEDRFQETQYF
cdr3_nt: TGTGCCATCAGTGGCGAGGACAGGTTCCAAGAGACCCAGTACTTC

d_call: NA
clone_size: many
j_call: TRBJ2-1
v_call: TRBV2
cdr3_aa: CASSDGTEQFF
cdr3_nt: TGTGCCAGCAGTGACGGGACTGAGCAGTTCTTC

d_call: NA
clone_size: many
j_call: TRBJ2-7
v_call: TRBV28
cdr3_aa: CASSSPPREQYF
cdr3_nt: TGTGCCAGCAGTTCACCCCCCAGGGAGCAGTACTTC

d_call: NA
clone_size: NA
j_call: TRBJ2-1
v_call: TRBV15
cdr3_aa: CATSMGASGRNEQFF
cdr3_nt: TGTGCCACCAGCATGGGGGCTAGCGGAAGGAATGAGCAGTTCTTC

d_call: NA
clone_size: NA
j_call: TRBJ2-3
v_call: TRBV30
cdr3_aa: CAWSLLWASTDTQYF
cdr3_nt: TGTGCCTGGAGTCTCTTGTGGGCTAGCACAGATACGCAGTATTTT

d_call: TRBD1
clone_size: many
j_call: TRBJ2-7
v_call: TRBV30
cdr3_aa: CAWIGQGAREQYF
cdr3_nt: TGTGCCTGGATTGGACAGGGGGCGCGGGAGCAGTACTTC

d_call: TRBD2
clone_size: NA
j_call: TRBJ2-1
v_call: TRBV11-2
cdr3_aa: CASSLGGLAGGGEQFF
cdr3_nt: TGTGCCAGCAGCTTAGGAGGACTAGCGGGGGGGGGTGAGCAGTTCTTC

d_call: NA
clone_size: many
j_call: TRBJ1-1
v_call: TRBV30
cdr3_aa: CAWRLSTGRGAFF
cdr3_nt: TGTGCCTGGAGGTTGTCGACAGGTAGGGGAGCTTTCTTT

d_call: NA
clone_size: many
j_call: TRBJ1-1
v_call: TRBV27
cdr3_aa: CASSFAGAMNTEAFF
cdr3_nt: TGTGCCAGCAGTTTCGCAGGCGCCATGAACACTGAAGCTTTCTTT

d_call: NA
clone_size: NA
j_call: TRBJ2-5
v_call: TRBV29-1
cdr3_aa: CSVESYGAQYF
cdr3_nt: TGCAGCGTTGAATCCTACGGGGCCCAGTACTTC

d_call: NA
clone_size: NA
j_call: TRBJ1-3
v_call: TRBV5-1
cdr3_aa: CASSLSGGAGNTIYF
cdr3_nt: TGCGCCAGCAGCTTGTCCGGGGGAGCCGGAAACACCATATATTTT

d_call: TRBD2
clone_size: many
j_call: TRBJ2-3
v_call: TRBV7-2
cdr3_aa: CASSAGLAGDPTDTQYF
cdr3_nt: TGTGCCAGCAGCGCGGGACTAGCGGGCGATCCCACAGATACGCAGTATTTT

d_call: TRBD1
clone_size: many
j_call: TRBJ1-3
v_call: TRBV20-1
cdr3_aa: CSARDLTGAGNTIYF
cdr3_nt: TGCAGTGCTAGAGATTTAACAGGGGCTGGAAACACCATATATTTT

d_call: TRBD2
clone_size: many
j_call: TRBJ2-5
v_call: TRBV20-1
cdr3_aa: CSAGTSGKETQYF
cdr3_nt: TGCAGTGCTGGGACTAGCGGGAAAGAGACCCAGTACTTC

d_call: TRBD2
clone_size: many
j_call: TRBJ2-3
v_call: TRBV5-4
cdr3_aa: CASSLPSGRSTDTQYF
cdr3_nt: TGTGCCAGCAGCTTGCCTAGCGGGCGTAGCACAGATACGCAGTATTTT

d_call: NA
clone_size: many
j_call: TRBJ2-7
v_call: TRBV7-2
cdr3_aa: CASSGDRRYPYEQYF
cdr3_nt: TGTGCCAGCAGCGGTGACAGGCGCTACCCCTACGAGCAGTACTTC

d_call: NA
clone_size: many
j_call: TRBJ1-2
v_call: TRBV5-8
cdr3_aa: CASSLQVGYTF
cdr3_nt: TGTGCCAGCAGCTTACAGGTTGGCTACACCTTC

d_call: NA
clone_size: many
j_call: TRBJ2-5
v_call: TRBV12-3/TRBV12-4
cdr3_aa: CASSPGTDRGVQYF
cdr3_nt: TGTGCCAGCAGCCCGGGGACGGACCGCGGGGTCCAGTACTTC

d_call: NA
clone_size: NA
j_call: TRBJ1-2
v_call: TRBV2
cdr3_aa: CASSERAGNYGHTF
cdr3_nt: TGTGCCAGCAGTGAAAGAGCCGGGAACTATGGCCACACCTTC

d_call: TRBD1
clone_size: many
j_call: TRBJ2-3
v_call: TRBV15
cdr3_aa: CATSVDRGVPDTQYF
cdr3_nt: TGTGCCACCAGCGTCGACAGGGGTGTACCAGATACGCAGTATTTT